The sequence of this T cell receptor (beta chain) was determined in a study of cytomegalovirus exposure and HLA in healthy donors. PCR used 60 Vbeta primers and 13 Jbeta primers. Assay: immunoSEQ multiplex PCR; the TCRdb copy retains only in-frame clones and omits some. The sample contains over 100,000 clones, roughly four fifths of which appear only once. As for this clone: Its specificity is unknown.

CDR3 length: 16 amino acids. V lost 1 base to trimming and J lost 0 bases; unmatched junction nucleotides: 6. Germline V gene lookup returns CDR1 SGHTA and CDR2 FQGNSA. The study's findings and limits: In the analysis, some V segments, TRBV6-2 and TRBV6-3 included, were excluded as indistinguishable. A later examination showed that TCR association rates differed by HLA locus, with DRB1 most and HLA-C fewest.

The TCR was taken from a woman aged 30 to 39 in good health and CMV-seropositive. Material for sequencing was PBMCs. The rearrangement joins TRBV7-2 to TRBJ2-7; 7 bases fit TRBD1. The CDR3 DNA sequence: TGTGCCAGCAGCTTAGGGGACAGAAAGAACTCCTACGAGCAGTACTTC. Amino acids: CASSLGDRKNSYEQYF.